This T cell receptor (beta chain) was sequenced for a study of shared clonotypes between healthy human individuals. Every subset's genomic DNA went evenly onto several immunoSEQ plates. Clones were read by immunoSEQ multiplex PCR, and TCRdb kept only the in-frame ones, dropping some. The data hold around 2,000,000 clones, with over 85% observed a single time. Germline CDR1 reads MNHEY; CDR2 reads SMNVEV (reference sequence). The V and J ends lost 2 bases and 4 bases respectively, with 14 bases between them. This CDR3 spans 15 amino acids. The chain uses TRBV27 and TRBJ1-1; D gene unclear. The sequenced material came from naive CD4+ T cells sorted from blood. Documented subset: CD45RA+ positively selected. This TCR derives from a man younger than 35 in good health. CDR3 sequence: CASSLGYGVVTEAFF. CDR3 nucleotides: TGTGCCAGCAGTTTAGGGTACGGGGTGGTCACTGAAGCTTTCTTT.